Below, one T cell receptor beta chain is given with its context. Antigen unknown. This specimen belongs to a study of cytomegalovirus exposure and HLA in healthy donors. Study-wide points: TCR beta V- and J-gene trimming was later associated with a missense DCLRE1C variant. When analyzed later, the rates of TCR association showed variation by HLA locus, with DRB1 the most and HLA-C the fewest.

The V end was cut by 5 bases, the J end by 4 bases, with 21 bases between. The CDR3 contains 17 residues. Germline V gene sequence: CDR1 SGHTA, CDR2 FQGNSA. The PCR ran on 60 Vbeta and 13 Jbeta primers. Clones were read by immunoSEQ multiplex PCR, and TCRdb kept only the in-frame ones, dropping some. The repertoire holds some 180,000 clones, with around four fifths as singletons. The receptor was isolated from a man between 18 and 35 years old in good health and CMV-seronegative. J is TRBJ1-3 and V is TRBV7-2; no firm D call. The sequencing sample was made of PBMCs. CDR3 protein: CASSAPPRGRRGNTIYF. In nucleotides, the CDR3 is TGTGCCAGCAGCGCACCGCCACGAGGGAGGAGGGGAAACACCATATATTTT.